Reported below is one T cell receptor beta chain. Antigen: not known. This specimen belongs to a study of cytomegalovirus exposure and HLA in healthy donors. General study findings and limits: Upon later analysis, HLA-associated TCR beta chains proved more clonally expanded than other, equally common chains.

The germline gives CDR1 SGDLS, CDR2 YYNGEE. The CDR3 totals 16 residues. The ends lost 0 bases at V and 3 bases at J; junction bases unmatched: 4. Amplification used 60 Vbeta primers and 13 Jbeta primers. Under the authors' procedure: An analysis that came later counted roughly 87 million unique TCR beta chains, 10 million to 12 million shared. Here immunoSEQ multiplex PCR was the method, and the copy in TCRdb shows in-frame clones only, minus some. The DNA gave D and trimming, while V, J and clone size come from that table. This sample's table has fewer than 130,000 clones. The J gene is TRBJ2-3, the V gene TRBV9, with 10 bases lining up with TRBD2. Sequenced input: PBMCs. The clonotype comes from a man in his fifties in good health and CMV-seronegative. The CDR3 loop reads CASSVGSSGSTDTQYF. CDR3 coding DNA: TGTGCCAGCAGCGTAGGTTCTAGCGGGAGTACAGATACGCAGTATTTT. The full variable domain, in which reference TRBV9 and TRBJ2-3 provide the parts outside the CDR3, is DSGVTQTPKHLITATGQRVTLRCSPRSGDLSVYWYQQSLDQGLQFLIQYYNGEERAKGNILERFSAQQFPDLHSELNLSSLELGDSALYFCASSVGSSGSTDTQYFGPGTRLTVL.